This is a list of T cell receptor beta chains from one sample in a study of T cell changes during pregnancy in multiple sclerosis. Repertoires were generated with immunoSEQ multiplex PCR, while TCRdb's copy carries only in-frame clones and drops some. The table records around 58,000 clones, about 90% of them present only once. Sequencing was performed on CD4+ T cells from peripheral blood mononuclear cells, taken after pregnancy. The receptors originated from a female donor in good health, enrolled as a control in a pregnancy study. CDR3s leave out the opening cysteine and the closing phenylalanine or tryptophan.

J: TRBJ1-2; V: TRBV30; length: 14; CDR3: AWSTGTGAGVGGYT
J: TRBJ2-5; V: TRBV7-2; length: 14; CDR3: ASSLGGGPTQRTQY
J: TRBJ1-6; V: TRBV27; length: 13; CDR3: ASSRWDRPDSPLH
J: TRBJ1-1; V: TRBV4-3; length: 14; CDR3: ASSQGGQGMNTEAF
J: TRBJ2-6; V: TRBV6-5; length: 14; CDR3: ASSYGGAHGANVLT
J: TRBJ1-3; V: TRBV4-2; length: 13; CDR3: ASSQVSGKLNTIY
J: TRBJ1-5; V: TRBV27; length: 14; CDR3: ASSSQGYYSNQPQH
J: TRBJ2-2; V: TRBV7-3; length: 14; CDR3: ASTNGAGVLTGELF
J: TRBJ1-1; V: TRBV2; length: 11; CDR3: ASLWGPRTEAF
J: TRBJ2-1; V: TRBV7-6; length: 10; CDR3: ASRDSYNEQF
J: TRBJ2-5; V: TRBV5-1; length: 13; CDR3: ASSLAGGYQETQY
J: TRBJ1-5; V: TRBV18; length: 13; CDR3: ASSPPSRGNQPQH
J: TRBJ1-5; V: TRBV30; length: 18; CDR3: ALAERRTGVFSGSNQPQH
J: TRBJ1-5; V: TRBV18; length: 11; CDR3: ASSPAGDQPQH
J: TRBJ2-1; V: TRBV28; length: 15; CDR3: ASSPLGGLAGYNEQF
J: TRBJ1-2; V: TRBV6-5; length: 13; CDR3: ASSYSRTGPGGYT
J: TRBJ2-1; V: TRBV7-8; length: 11; CDR3: ASSSTGDNEQF
J: TRBJ1-1; V: TRBV30; length: 12; CDR3: AWSLGTENTEAF
J: TRBJ2-4; V: TRBV9; length: 11; CDR3: ASSVGQKNIQY
J: TRBJ2-5; V: TRBV7-2; length: 11; CDR3: ASRLTGQETQY
J: TRBJ1-3; V: TRBV29-1; length: 10; CDR3: SVDNSGNTIY
J: TRBJ2-2; V: TRBV5-6; length: 11; CDR3: ASSLEELGELF
J: TRBJ2-3; V: TRBV4-3; length: 14; CDR3: ASSQGNSGGTDTQY
J: TRBJ2-1; V: TRBV9; length: 14; CDR3: ASSVVVGGTYNEQF
J: TRBJ2-3; V: TRBV9; length: 12; CDR3: ASSVQGFTDTQY
J: TRBJ2-5; V: TRBV6-5; length: 12; CDR3: ASSYRGGGETQY
J: TRBJ2-2; V: TRBV19; length: 12; CDR3: ASTPSGNTGELF
J: TRBJ2-1; V: TRBV19; length: 15; CDR3: ASSELQAGGSYNEQF
J: TRBJ2-2; V: TRBV6-1; length: 13; CDR3: ATLIGQGHSGELF
J: TRBJ1-1; V: TRBV6-1; length: 14; CDR3: ASSQATGARVTEAF
J: TRBJ1-1; V: TRBV5-1; length: 11; CDR3: ASSLEQNTEAF
J: TRBJ2-3; V: TRBV15; length: 11; CDR3: ATMTGSTDTQY
J: TRBJ1-3; V: TRBV7-6; length: 14; CDR3: ASSLGQGLGGNTIY
J: TRBJ2-5; V: TRBV30; length: 10; CDR3: AWSPLEETQY
J: TRBJ1-5; V: TRBV11-2; length: 13; CDR3: ASSLLGQGIGPQH
J: TRBJ2-3; V: TRBV5-1; length: 12; CDR3: ASSSLAGSDTQY
J: TRBJ2-7; V: TRBV6-5; length: 13; CDR3: ASNPGGRTGYEQY
J: TRBJ1-3; V: TRBV5-6; length: 11; CDR3: ASSFISGNTIY
J: TRBJ2-7; V: TRBV7-3; length: 13; CDR3: ASSLNGGGAYEQY
J: TRBJ1-2; V: TRBV11-3; length: 13; CDR3: ASSQSTGKSYGYT
J: TRBJ1-1; V: TRBV30; length: 9; CDR3: AWSASTEAF
J: TRBJ2-1; V: TRBV6-5; length: 13; CDR3: ASSALRGSLDEQF
J: TRBJ2-7; V: TRBV19; length: 13; CDR3: ASSSIGRAGYEQY
J: TRBJ2-1; V: TRBV6-4; length: 12; CDR3: ASSDGDRGHEQF
J: TRBJ2-1; V: TRBV7-8; length: 17; CDR3: ASSLGFSGDLFSGNEQF
J: TRBJ1-5; V: TRBV9; length: 12; CDR3: ASSVGPEGQPQH
J: TRBJ1-5; V: TRBV5-8; length: 11; CDR3: ASSLAGNQPQH
J: TRBJ1-1; V: TRBV7-2; length: 14; CDR3: ASSLKVRVRSTEAF
J: TRBJ2-7; V: TRBV2; length: 12; CDR3: ASSIGAGFYEQY
J: TRBJ2-5; V: TRBV25-1; length: 13; CDR3: ASSQSRGAGETQY
J: TRBJ1-6; V: TRBV4-1; length: 11; CDR3: ASSPQGDSPLH
J: TRBJ1-1; V: TRBV11-2; length: 11; CDR3: ASSLGQIAEAF
J: TRBJ2-1; V: TRBV14; length: 13; CDR3: ASSERVGGGSEQF
J: TRBJ2-7; V: TRBV6-5; length: 9; CDR3: ASMGAREQY
J: TRBJ1-6; V: TRBV2; length: 14; CDR3: ASSVPPGRDNSPLH
J: TRBJ2-3; V: TRBV7-9; length: 13; CDR3: ASSLEGFSTDTQY